One TCR beta chain is described in this entry. Its antigen is currently not known. The sample holds no much larger clone one base away, and base qualities are not on file. Patients with autoimmune disease history or receiving systemic immunosuppression were excluded from the trial. Peripheral blood for TCR sequencing was drawn from every dose cohort at baseline, at cycle 4 day 1 and at cycle 7 day 1. The samples were taken from a phase I, first-in-human, multicenter, open-label dose-escalation trial of ivuxolimab. Adults with locally advanced or metastatic melanoma, renal cell carcinoma, hepatocellular carcinoma or head and neck squamous cell carcinoma were enrolled in the trial. Before TCR sequencing, CD4+ T cells and CD8+ T cells were sorted from peripheral blood as separate populations. Genomic DNA was isolated from the sorted cells so that the TCRbeta CDR3 region could be sequenced. The immunoSEQ Assay was used for sequencing of TCRbeta CDR3 regions. The table comes from immuneACCESS by way of TCRdb, which keeps in-frame sequences with V and J called. Part of the clones is missing from these tables; in studies checked, under half for an unresolved V gene and the rest for unknown reasons. A total of 90,000 to 150,000 clones appear in this sample, roughly nine tenths of them only once. The ten largest clones add up to around 0.55% of the sample.

This sample was included in a study of OX40 agonist ivuxolimab in advanced cancers. At the level of the whole study: Ivuxolimab was an agonistic, fully human IgG2 monoclonal antibody directed against OX40 (CD134), a costimulatory receptor. The paper describes the monotherapy dose-escalation part (N = 52 patients) of the phase I trial of ivuxolimab. Peripheral TCRbeta sequencing aimed to test whether ivuxolimab altered TCR sequence diversity and caused clonal T-cell expansion. Three dose-escalation patients achieved partial responses, one with hepatocellular carcinoma and two with cutaneous melanoma. Prior anti-PD-1, anti-PD-L1 or anti-CTLA-4 therapy was permitted, and checkpoint inhibitors had been received by less than 45% of dose-escalation patients. A male proportion of roughly 80% and a mean age of approximately 61 years, ranging from about 20 to 85, were recorded for the dose-escalation cohort. Intravenous ivuxolimab was administered to patients every 2 weeks at six dose levels: 0.01, 0.1, 0.3, 1.5, 3 and 10 mg/kg. Of the approximately 54 patients in dose escalation, about 20 had hepatocellular carcinoma, approximately 15 had melanoma, 9 had renal cell carcinoma and 9 had head and neck cancer.

What the study reported, not specific to this receptor: At doses from 0.1 to 3.0 mg/kg, clonal expansion was seen in both CD4+ and CD8+ blood T cells between baseline and week 6. Low levels of normalized T-cell clonal expansion were also seen in some nonresponding patients. On average, CD8+ T cells showed more expanded clones than CD4+ T cells after ivuxolimab. Antigen specificity was not determined for the clonally expanded peripheral T cells. Partial responders in the 0.1-3.0 mg/kg groups had among the lowest normalized peripheral clonal expansion, especially among CD8+ T cells.

The germline V gene (reference sequence) yields LNHDA for CDR1 and SQIVND for CDR2. The CDR3 holds 14 amino acids from the cysteine to the phenylalanine. Only the CDR3 DNA is retained, 42 bases long and in frame from the first base. V is clipped by 3 bases and J by 0 bases, and the sequence between their germline boundaries is 8 bases long. The chain is assembled from TRBV19 and TRBJ1-1; the D gene assignment is ambiguous. The clonotype originates from an adult with an advanced solid tumor such as melanoma, head and neck, liver or kidney cancer. Sequenced material: CD4+ or CD8+ T cells sorted from blood, taken in a trial of the OX40 agonist ivuxolimab. The DNA reads TGTGCCAGTAGTATTGGCAGTTTGAACACTGAAGCTTTCTTT. Translation gives CASSIGSLNTEAFF. The variable domain in full, with residues beyond the CDR3 obtained from the reference TRBV19 and TRBJ1-1 genes, is DGGITQSPKYLFRKEGQNVTLSCEQNLNHDAMYWYRQDPGQGLRLIYYSQIVNDFQKGDIAEGYSVSREKKESFPLTVTSAQKNPTAFYLCASSIGSLNTEAFFGQGTRLTVV.